These 23 T cell receptor beta chains were sequenced from one sample in a study of T cell repertoires in cytomegalovirus infection (dated by TCRdb to the late 2010s). Instrument used: Illumina HiSeq 1500. TCRdb reprocessing: public reads trimmed at Q25 with fastp, clones called with MiXCR, in-frame beta chains kept. Rows are combined by CDR3 protein, so each entry shows the most common genes and DNA. Present in this sample are about 900,000 distinct CDR3 sequences, more than 25% of which were seen just once. 11% to 15% of the sample comes from the top ten. This specimen's treatment or condition label, per the study, means: in vitro stimulation with specific CMV peptide epitopes to enrich CMV-specific T cells. Their target antigens are unknown. Sample: cultured CD8+ T cells from PBMCs, taken from culture after CMV antigen stimulation. The origin of the receptors is a human donor in good health (CMV status not recorded). Some clones in this sample may be carry-over from other donors' samples.

The rearrangement joins TRBV18 to TRBJ2-3; 8 bases agree with TRBD1. The CDR3 is 13 amino acids. V lost 7 bases, J lost 6 bases, and 6 bases stayed unmatched. CDR1 and CDR2 from the germline V gene are KGHSH and LQKENI. CDR3 amino acids: CASLGTGGDTQYF. The CDR3 DNA reads TGTGCCAGCTTAGGGACAGGCGGCGATACGCAGTATTTT.

CDR3 in amino acids: CASSRGVGQETQYF. DNA of the CDR3: TGTGCCAGCAGCCGTGGGGTAGGCCAAGAGACCCAGTACTTC. The chain recombines TRBV7-9 with TRBJ2-5, with D unclear. CDR3 length: 14 amino acids. V lost 5 bases and J lost 1, with 11 bases in between. Germline CDR1 is SEHNR and CDR2 is FQNEAQ (reference sequence).

The genes are TRBV10-2 and TRBJ1-2; 8 bases line up with TRBD1. The trim removed 2 bases at V and 8 bases at J, leaving 7 bases unmatched. Germline V gene lookup returns CDR1 WSHSY and CDR2 SAAADI. CDR3 length: 14 residues. The CDR3 bases are TGCGCCAGCAGTGAGGACAGGGGATTAAAGGGCTACACCTTC. As protein: CASSEDRGLKGYTF.

The chain is built from TRBV28 and TRBJ2-5, with 9 bases aligning to TRBD1. Germline V gives CDR1 MDHEN, CDR2 SYDVKM. Trimming took 5 bases from V and 4 from J; bases not matched to a gene: 2. CDR3 size: 13 residues. CDR3 region: CASSTGGVETQYF. The CDR3 coding sequence is TGTGCCAGCAGTACAGGGGGCGTAGAGACCCAGTACTTC. Full variable domain (rest looked up from reference TRBV28 and TRBJ2-5): DVKVTQSSRYLVKRTGEKVFLECVQDMDHENMFWYRQDPGLGLRLIYFSYDVKMKEKGDIPEGYSVSREKKERFSLILESASTNQTSMYLCASSTGGVETQYFGPGTRLLVL.

V is TRBV6-6 and J is TRBJ2-5, with D perhaps matching TRBD1 or TRBD2 (5 bases each). CDR1 and CDR2 from the germline V gene are MNHNY and SVGAGI (reference sequence). The V and J ends lost 0 bases and 5 bases respectively, with 22 bases between them. The CDR3 contains 18 residues. In DNA form, the CDR3 reads TGTGCCAGCAGTTACTCGAGAGGGAAAGGGGTTGGGTTGGAGACCCAGTACTTC. It yields the protein CASSYSRGKGVGLETQYF.

This clonotype was seen ten or more times. V usage is TRBV7-9 and J usage is TRBJ2-1; D uncertain. Trimming removed 4 bases at V and 0 bases at J, with 16 bases between. This CDR3 has 17 residues. CDR1 is SEHNR and CDR2 is FQNEAQ in the germline V gene (reference sequence). Here the CDR3 DNA reads TGTGCCAGCAGCTCTGGCAACCCCCACCTCTCCTACAATGAGCAGTTCTTC. This gives the protein CASSSGNPHLSYNEQFF. Full variable domain (missing parts from reference TRBV7-9 and TRBJ2-1): DTGVSQNPRHKITKRGQNVTFRCDPISEHNRLYWYRQTLGQGPEFLTYFQNEAQLEKSRLLSDRFSAERPKGSFSTLEIQRTEQGDSAMYLCASSSGNPHLSYNEQFFGPGTRLTVL.

The chain employs TRBV4-1 and TRBJ2-2; 10 bases align to TRBD1. Germline values: CDR1 MGHRA, CDR2 YSYEKL. V gave up 5 bases and J gave up 4 bases; unmatched junction bases: 7. CDR3 length equals 16 residues. CDR3 nucleotide sequence: TGCGCCAGCAGCACCCGGACAGGGGGAGTCACCGGGGAGCTGTTTTTT. Protein: CASSTRTGGVTGELFF.

This clonotype was seen only a few times. V is TRBV7-6 and J is TRBJ2-5, with 10 bases fitting TRBD2. The V gene's germline CDR1 is SGHVS and CDR2 FNYEAQ. This CDR3 comprises 15 residues. V was pared by 6 bases and J by 3 bases, with 7 bases of the junction left unmatched. CDR3 amino acids: CASRASGGTEETQYF. The CDR3 coding sequence is TGTGCCAGCAGGGCTAGCGGGGGAACCGAAGAGACCCAGTACTTC.

This clonotype was recorded only once. The J gene is TRBJ2-2, the V gene TRBV5-6; D possibly corresponds to TRBD2 (6 bases). The CDR3 consists of 16 residues. Trimming took off 1 base at V and 5 bases at J, with 15 bases between the two ends. Germline V gives CDR1 SGHDT, CDR2 YYEEEE. The CDR3 sequence is CASSLRRKGRTGELFF. CDR3 nucleotides: TGTGCCAGCAGCTTGCGTCGGAAGGGGAGGACCGGGGAGCTGTTTTTT.

The V gene is TRBV27, the J gene TRBJ2-3, with a weak D call TRBD1 (5 bases). Trimming took 5 bases from V and 2 from J, leaving 14 bases between them. Looked up from germline, CDR1 is MNHEY and CDR2 is SMNVEV (reference sequence). The CDR3 has 15 amino acids. The chain's CDR3 is CASSQGAYFTDTQYF. The CDR3, as DNA: TGTGCCAGCAGTCAGGGCGCCTATTTCACAGATACGCAGTATTTT.

Concerning this clonotype: An end of the junction differs from the germline gene, which may be a read error. The chain joins TRBV5-1 to TRBJ1-1; 12 nucleotides match TRBD1. CDR3 size: 16 residues. Germline V gives CDR1 SGHRS, CDR2 YFSETQ. CDR3 nucleotide sequence: TGCACCAGCAGCTTGGGACAGGGGGCGATTGACACTGAAGCTTTCTTT. Translating it yields CTSSLGQGAIDTEAFF.

The DNA of the CDR3 is TGTGCCAGCAGCTTTAACAGGGGGATGAACACTGAAGCTTTCTTT. Its protein product is CASSFNRGMNTEAFF. V gene TRBV7-8 combines with J gene TRBJ1-1, with 8 nucleotides matching TRBD1. CDR3 length equals 15 residues. V dropped 3 bases and J dropped 0; count of bases not matched to a gene: 3. The germline V gene has CDR1 SGHVS and CDR2 FQNEAQ.

As to this clonotype: This could be a read error, since a much larger clone is one nucleotide away. This chain uses TRBV7-6 with TRBJ2-5; D possibly corresponds to TRBD2 (5 bases). Between the trimmed V and J ends, which lost 5 bases and 5 bases, there was a span of 15 bases. The CDR3 has 14 amino acids. Germline CDR1 and CDR2: SGHVS and FNYEAQ. In nucleotides, the CDR3 is TGTGCCAGCAGCCCTAGCCGCAGGAGCGAGACCCAGTACTTC. This encodes CASSPSRRSETQYF.

Only a few counts were recorded for this clonotype. This rearrangement joins TRBV24-1 to TRBJ1-5; D call uncertain. V was shortened by 2 bases and J by 7 bases, with 14 bases between the two germline ends. From germline, CDR1 is KGHDR and CDR2 SFDVKD. The CDR3 runs to 15 residues. CDR3 loop: CATSDSREAGQPQHF. The CDR3 nucleotides are TGTGCCACCAGTGATTCGCGGGAGGCTGGCCAGCCCCAGCATTTT.

This clonotype has just a few counts. The chain is built from TRBV4-1 and TRBJ2-2; a possible D gene is TRBD1 (6 bases). Trimming removed 2 bases at V and 0 bases at J, with 7 bases between. CDR1 and CDR2 from the germline V gene are MGHRA and YSYEKL. CDR3 length: 15 amino acids. The CDR3: CASSQWTANTGELFF. DNA for the CDR3: TGCGCCAGCAGCCAATGGACAGCGAACACCGGGGAGCTGTTTTTT.

Concerning this clonotype itself: This may come from a read error, since a much larger clone is one base off. V gene TRBV7-6 combines with J gene TRBJ2-1, with 13 bases lining up with TRBD2. CDR3 length equals 18 residues. Germline V gene data show CDR1 as SGHVS and CDR2 as FNYEAQ. In DNA form, the CDR3 reads TGTGCCAACAGCTTAGCCGTCCGGACTAGCGGGGGCTACAATGAGCAGTTCTTC. This gives the protein CANSLAVRTSGGYNEQFF. Full variable domain (missing parts from reference TRBV7-6 and TRBJ2-1): GAGVSQSPRYKVTKRGQDVALRCDPISGHVSLYWYRQALGQGPEFLTYFNYEAQQDKSGLPNDRFSAERPEGSISTLTIQRTEQRDSAMYRCANSLAVRTSGGYNEQFFGPGTRLTVL.

In its sample, this clonotype was seen a few times. The J gene is TRBJ2-1, the V gene TRBV7-6; the D is unclear. Germline V gene lookup returns CDR1 SGHVS and CDR2 FNYEAQ. Trimming stripped 1 base from V and 5 bases from J, with 9 bases between. The CDR3 is made up of 14 amino acids. For the CDR3, the DNA is TGTGCCAGCAGCTTAGAGACCTTAAACAATGAGCAGTTCTTC. The encoded protein is CASSLETLNNEQFF.

The table lists this clonotype with a few counts. The V and J genes are TRBV7-2 and TRBJ2-7; TRBD2 aligns across 7 bases. Germline V gene data show CDR1 as SGHTA and CDR2 as FQGNSA. This CDR3 is 15 amino acids long. Trimming took 3 bases from V and 6 from J; bases not matched to a gene: 11. CDR3 region: CASSLGGGFIGEQYF. CDR3 sequence (DNA): TGTGCCAGCAGCTTGGGGGGGGGATTTATAGGCGAGCAGTACTTC. Looking up the rest from reference TRBV7-2 and TRBJ2-7 gives the full variable domain: GAGVSQSPSNKVTEKGKDVELRCDPISGHTALYWYRQSLGQGLEFLIYFQGNSAPDKSGLPSDRFSAERTGGSVSTLTIQRTQQEDSAVYLCASSLGGGFIGEQYFGPGTRLTVT.

This clonotype occurred a few times. V gene TRBV7-3 combines with J gene TRBJ2-1; 11 positions agree with TRBD2. V lost 5 bases and J lost 4; bases outside the gene matches: 4. The CDR3 runs to 15 residues. CDR1 is SGHTA, CDR2 FQGTGA, per germline. CDR3 nucleotide sequence: TGTGCCAGCAGCACTAGCGGGGGTTTTTACAATGAGCAGTTCTTC. Protein: CASSTSGGFYNEQFF.

The chain has TRBV15 and TRBJ2-2, with a possible D match to TRBD1 (6 bases). The V gene's germline CDR1 is LNHNV and CDR2 YYDKDF (reference sequence). The germline V and J ends were trimmed by 6 bases and 1 base, with 12 bases remaining between them. This CDR3 contains 15 residues. The CDR3 DNA reads as TGTGCCACCAGTCTTTACAGGGAGAACACCGGGGAGCTGTTTTTT. This translates into CATSLYRENTGELFF.

This clonotype was observed a few times. This chain uses TRBV6-5 with TRBJ2-1; D is unclear. Trimming pared 6 bases from V and 8 bases from J, leaving 20 bases between. The CDR3 runs to 15 residues. The germline V gene encodes CDR1 MNHEY and CDR2 SVGAGI. The CDR3 loop reads CASSPLGPQADEQFF. CDR3 nucleotides: TGTGCCAGCAGCCCCCTAGGCCCCCAGGCGGATGAGCAGTTCTTC.

The V gene is TRBV19, the J gene TRBJ2-1; D gene ambiguous. The CDR3 is made up of 16 amino acids. The V gene's germline CDR1 is LNHDA and CDR2 SQIVND (reference sequence). V lost 6 bases, J lost 5 bases, and 20 bases lay in between. The CDR3 DNA reads as TGTGCCAGTAGAAAGGCTAGGATTGACCTAAACAATGAGCAGTTCTTC. It translates to CASRKARIDLNNEQFF.

In this sample, this clonotype turned up a few times. The V gene is TRBV4-3, the J gene TRBJ1-6; no reliable D call. The CDR3 spans 13 residues. Trimming removed 1 base from V and 8 bases from J, with 6 bases in between. Germline CDR1 reads LGHNA; CDR2 reads YSLEER. Here the CDR3 reads CASSQAVYSPLHF. DNA for the CDR3: TGCGCCAGCAGCCAAGCGGTGTATTCACCCCTCCACTTT.